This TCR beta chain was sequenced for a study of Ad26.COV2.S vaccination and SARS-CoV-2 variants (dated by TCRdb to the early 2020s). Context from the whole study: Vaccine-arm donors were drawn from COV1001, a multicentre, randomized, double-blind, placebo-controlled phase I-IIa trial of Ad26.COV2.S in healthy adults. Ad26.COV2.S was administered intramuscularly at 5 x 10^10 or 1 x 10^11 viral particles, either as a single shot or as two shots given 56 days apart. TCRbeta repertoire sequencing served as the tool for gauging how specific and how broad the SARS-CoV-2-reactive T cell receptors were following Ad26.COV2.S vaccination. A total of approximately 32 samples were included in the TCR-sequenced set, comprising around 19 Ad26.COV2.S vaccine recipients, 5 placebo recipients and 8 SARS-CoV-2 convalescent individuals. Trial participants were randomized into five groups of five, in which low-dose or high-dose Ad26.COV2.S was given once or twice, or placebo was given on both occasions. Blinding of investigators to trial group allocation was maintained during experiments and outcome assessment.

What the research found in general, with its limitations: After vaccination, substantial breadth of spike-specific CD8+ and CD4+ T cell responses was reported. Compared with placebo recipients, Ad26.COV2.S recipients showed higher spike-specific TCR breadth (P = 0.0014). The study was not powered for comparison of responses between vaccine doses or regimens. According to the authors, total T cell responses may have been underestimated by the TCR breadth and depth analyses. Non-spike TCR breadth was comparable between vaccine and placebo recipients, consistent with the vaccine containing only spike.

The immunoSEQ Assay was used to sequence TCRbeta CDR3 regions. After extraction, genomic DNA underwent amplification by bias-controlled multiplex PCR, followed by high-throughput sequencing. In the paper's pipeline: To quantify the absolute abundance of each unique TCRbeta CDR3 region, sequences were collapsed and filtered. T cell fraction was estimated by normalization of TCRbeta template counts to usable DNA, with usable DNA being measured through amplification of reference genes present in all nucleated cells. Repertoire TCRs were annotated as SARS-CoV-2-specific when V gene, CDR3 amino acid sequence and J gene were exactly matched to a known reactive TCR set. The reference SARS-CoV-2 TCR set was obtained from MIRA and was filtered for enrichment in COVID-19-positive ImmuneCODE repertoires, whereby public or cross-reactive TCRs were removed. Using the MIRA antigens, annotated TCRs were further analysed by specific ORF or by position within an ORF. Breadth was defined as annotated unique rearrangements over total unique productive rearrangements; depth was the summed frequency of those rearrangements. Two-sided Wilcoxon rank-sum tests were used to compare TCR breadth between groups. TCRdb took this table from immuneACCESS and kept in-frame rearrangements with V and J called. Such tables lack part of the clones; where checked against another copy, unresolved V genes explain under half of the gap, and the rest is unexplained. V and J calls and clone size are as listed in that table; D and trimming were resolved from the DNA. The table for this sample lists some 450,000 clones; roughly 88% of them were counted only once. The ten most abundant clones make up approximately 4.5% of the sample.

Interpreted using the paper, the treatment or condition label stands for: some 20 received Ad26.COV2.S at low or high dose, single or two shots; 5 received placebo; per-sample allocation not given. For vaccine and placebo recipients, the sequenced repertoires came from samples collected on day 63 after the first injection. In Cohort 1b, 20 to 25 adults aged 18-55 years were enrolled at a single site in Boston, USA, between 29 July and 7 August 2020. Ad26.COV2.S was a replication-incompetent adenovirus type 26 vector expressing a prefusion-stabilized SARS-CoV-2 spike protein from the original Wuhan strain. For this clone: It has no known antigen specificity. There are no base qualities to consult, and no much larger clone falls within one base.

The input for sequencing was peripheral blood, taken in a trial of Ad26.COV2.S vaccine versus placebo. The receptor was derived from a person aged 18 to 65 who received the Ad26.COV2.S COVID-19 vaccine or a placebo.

The CDR3 protein sequence reads: CASSQDSLSNSPLHF. The nucleotides read TGCGCCAGCAGCCAAGATAGTTTGTCCAATTCACCCCTCCACTTT. The chain is assembled from TRBV4-3 and TRBJ1-6; no confident D gene assignment can be made. V loses 0 bases of germline sequence and J loses 7 bases, and the interval between the two ends is 10 bases. Measured from the cysteine to the phenylalanine, the CDR3 is 15 residues long. Only the CDR3 DNA stays, 45 bases, in frame from base 1. Via the germline V gene, CDR1 is LGHNA and CDR2 YSLEER.